The 16 T cell receptor beta chains below all came from one sample that was sequenced in a study of graft-versus-host responses after intestinal transplantation. Assay used: immunoSEQ multiplex PCR; TCRdb lists only in-frame clones, some missing. In the table there are around 39,000 clones, approximately 93% of which are singletons. Here the sequenced sample was PBMCs, taken 700 to 850 days after intestinal transplantation. The receptors shown here come from a human patient who received an intestinal transplant, so some T cells may come from the graft donor.

The J gene is TRBJ2-2, the V gene TRBV5-1; 9 positions match TRBD2. This CDR3 has 16 residues. Germline V gene data show CDR1 as SGHRS and CDR2 as YFSETQ. Germline trimming cut 4 bases from V and 0 bases from J; bases unmatched to any gene: 4. CDR3 sequence: CASSASGATNTGELFF. Written as DNA, the CDR3 is TGCGCCAGCAGCGCTAGCGGGGCGACGAACACCGGGGAGCTGTTTTTT.

Notes on this clone: The junction shows a germline mismatch at one end, possibly a read error. The chain employs TRBV2 and TRBJ2-7, with 9 bases aligning to TRBD2. Per the germline V gene, CDR1 is SNHLY and CDR2 is FYNNEI. The CDR3 runs to 11 residues. CDR3 DNA sequence: TGTGCCAGCAGCGCCGGGACTAGCTCTAACTTC. It is translated as CASSAGTSSNF.

For the CDR3, the DNA is TGTGCCAGCAGTTACTCGGGTTTGGGGGAATCCTACGAGCAGTACTTC. It yields the protein CASSYSGLGESYEQYF. The chain uses TRBV6-5 and TRBJ2-7; possibly TRBD1 or TRBD2 for D (5 bases each). V shed 0 bases and J shed 1 base, with 13 bases lying between them. Germline CDR1 reads MNHEY; CDR2 reads SVGAGI. The CDR3 consists of 16 residues.

V gene TRBV2 combines with J gene TRBJ2-7; D unclear. The CDR3 length is 15 residues. Trimming took off 8 bases at V and 3 bases at J, with 20 bases between the two ends. Germline V gene lookup returns CDR1 SNHLY and CDR2 FYNNEI. For the CDR3, the DNA is TGTGCCAGCTTAAAAATTTCAGGAGTCGACTACGAGCAGTACTTC. Translating it yields CASLKISGVDYEQYF.

This chain joins TRBV2 and TRBJ1-3; D gene ambiguous. Germline CDR1 and CDR2: SNHLY and FYNNEI. V was cut by 0 bases and J by 8 bases, with 20 bases left in between. The CDR3 totals 17 residues. The CDR3, as DNA: TGTGCCAGCAGTGAAGCGCTTCAGGCTCTAGGAGGTGACACCATATATTTT. Protein product: CASSEALQALGGDTIYF.

DNA of the CDR3: TGTGCCATCAGTGAAAGCAGGGATACCAAAAACATTCAGTACTTC. Its translation is CAISESRDTKNIQYF. This rearrangement joins TRBV10-3 to TRBJ2-4; tentatively, D is TRBD1 (5 bases). Germline lookup yields CDR1 ENHRY and CDR2 SYGVKD. Trimming stripped 3 bases from V and 2 bases from J, with 11 bases between. This CDR3 region has 15 residues.

The chain is built from TRBV4-1 and TRBJ1-5; TRBD1 matches 8 bases. Germline assignment: CDR1 MGHRA and CDR2 YSYEKL. The V segment lost 4 bases and the J segment 3 bases; nucleotides outside the gene matches: 8. The CDR3 covers 16 residues. CDR3 nucleotides: TGCGCCAGCAGCCGGACAGGGAAACCTTCCAATCAGCCCCAGCATTTT. Amino acids: CASSRTGKPSNQPQHF.

The CDR3 loop reads CASSLTSGGSNTGELFF. The CDR3, as DNA: TGCGCCAGCAGCCTGACTAGCGGGGGCTCTAACACCGGGGAGCTGTTTTTT. The chain has TRBV5-1 and TRBJ2-2; 12 bases fit TRBD2. The V gene's germline CDR1 is SGHRS and CDR2 YFSETQ. V shed 4 bases, J shed 2 bases, and the junction held 6 bases outside the gene matches. This CDR3 comprises 17 residues.

This chain uses TRBV30 with TRBJ2-7; 10 positions match TRBD1. Germline CDR1 reads GTSNPN; CDR2 reads SVGIG (reference sequence). The V gene end was trimmed by 6 bases and the J gene end by 6 bases; junction bases not matched to a gene: 8. This CDR3 region has 13 residues. The CDR3 region is CACPGQGLSEQYF. In DNA form, the CDR3 reads TGTGCCTGCCCGGGACAGGGGCTGAGCGAGCAGTACTTC.

The chain is built from TRBV6-5 and TRBJ2-2; unclear D gene. This CDR3 contains 14 residues. CDR1 MNHEY and CDR2 SVGAGI come from the germline V gene. V was cut by 6 bases and J by 1 base, with 9 bases left in between. In DNA, the CDR3 is TGTGCCAGCAGAGTGACTGAGAACACCGGGGAGCTGTTTTTT. Translating it yields CASRVTENTGELFF.

The V and J genes are TRBV6-5 and TRBJ1-2; 9 nucleotides match TRBD1. The CDR3 extends over 14 amino acids. After removal of 8 bases from V and 7 bases from J, the junction contained 11 bases not matched to a gene. Looked up from germline, CDR1 is MNHEY and CDR2 is SVGAGI. DNA for the CDR3: TGTGCCAGCGCATCGGGGACAGGGATAGCTGGCTACACCTTC. Protein sequence: CASASGTGIAGYTF.

This rearrangement joins TRBV27 to TRBJ2-1; 10 bases match TRBD2. This CDR3 has 15 residues. V was clipped by 5 bases and J by 7 bases; unmatched bases: 8. CDR1 MNHEY and CDR2 SMNVEV come from the germline V gene (reference sequence). The CDR3 loop is CASSPLAGVSNEQFF. CDR3 DNA sequence: TGTGCCAGCAGTCCGCTAGCGGGAGTCTCTAATGAGCAGTTCTTC.

The chain couples TRBV7-6 to TRBJ2-3; TRBD2 matches at 13 bases. Per germline, CDR1 SGHVS and CDR2 FNYEAQ. CDR3 length: 20 residues. V lost 2 bases to trimming and J lost 5 bases; unmatched junction nucleotides: 16. The CDR3 nucleotides are TGTGCCAGCAGCTTATTACTAGCGGGAGGGCCGTTTGAGGGAGGAGATACGCAGTATTTT. Translation: CASSLLLAGGPFEGGDTQYF.

In its sample, this clone was seen a few times. The V gene is TRBV10-3, the J gene TRBJ2-1; 9 bases align to TRBD2. J lost 7 bases, V lost 8 bases, and 9 bases had no gene match. Germline loops: CDR1 ENHRY, CDR2 SYGVKD. The CDR3 is 14 residues long. This chain's CDR3 is CAISPGLARNEQFF. The CDR3 DNA is TGTGCCATCTCACCGGGACTAGCTCGAAATGAGCAGTTCTTC.

V gene TRBV7-3 combines with J gene TRBJ2-6; tentative D call: TRBD2 (6 bases). Germline CDR1 and CDR2: SGHTA and FQGTGA. With 2 bases removed from V and 3 bases from J, the gap between germline ends came to 17 bases. The CDR3 consists of 18 residues. The CDR3 protein is CASSLYPLGGRGANVLTF. The CDR3 DNA follows: TGTGCCAGCAGCTTATACCCCCTTGGAGGGCGTGGGGCCAACGTCCTGACTTTC.

This chain connects TRBV18 to TRBJ1-1; D unresolved. Trimming left V 7 bases short and J 2 bases short, with 8 bases between. The CDR3 covers 12 residues. Germline V gene lookup returns CDR1 KGHSH and CDR2 LQKENI. DNA of the CDR3: TGTGCCAGCTTCCAGAGAAACACTGAAGCTTTCTTT. It yields the protein CASFQRNTEAFF.